One sample yielded the 9 T cell receptor beta chains listed below, sequenced in a study of control samples from healthy donors and cancer patients. The repertoire was sequenced with immunoSEQ multiplex PCR; TCRdb's copy has only in-frame clones and lacks some. The sample yields roughly 99,000 clones, roughly 78% seen once. The specimen sequenced was blood. The receptor set was obtained from a man aged 55 to 69 in good health.

This clone was seen only a few times. The V and J genes are TRBV2 and TRBJ2-6; tentatively, D is TRBD1 (6 bases). The V gene lost 2 bases and the J gene lost 0 bases, with 14 bases spanning the gap. Germline loops: CDR1 SNHLY, CDR2 FYNNEI. The CDR3 runs 18 residues. CDR3 sequence (DNA): TGTGCCAGCAGTGAAACATCAGGACAGCACTCTGGGGCCAACGTCCTGACTTTC. Protein sequence: CASSETSGQHSGANVLTF.

In its sample, this clone was seen once. The rearrangement joins TRBV10-3 to TRBJ2-1; tentatively, D is TRBD2 (5 bases). The V and J ends lost 3 bases and 5 bases respectively, with 20 bases between them. Looked up from germline, CDR1 is ENHRY and CDR2 is SYGVKD. CDR3 length equals 17 residues. The CDR3 bases are TGTGCCATCAGTGATCCGGGATGGGCCCTCAAGGACAATGAGCAGTTCTTC. It is translated as CAISDPGWALKDNEQFF.

This rearrangement joins TRBV19 to TRBJ2-2, with D tentatively TRBD1 (5 bases). Trimming pared 1 base from V and 1 base from J, leaving 7 bases between. This CDR3 has 15 residues. Germline CDR1 reads LNHDA; CDR2 reads SQIVND (reference sequence). The chain's CDR3 is CASSIAGMNTGELFF. The CDR3 DNA reads TGTGCCAGTAGTATAGCAGGGATGAACACCGGGGAGCTGTTTTTT.

The chain is built from TRBV27 and TRBJ1-1, with 12 bases aligning to TRBD1. This CDR3 spans 14 amino acids. Germline CDR1 reads MNHEY; CDR2 reads SMNVEV (reference sequence). The junction had 5 bases not matched to a gene; V was cut back by 4 bases and J by 8 bases. CDR3 residues: CASSSGTGGGEAFF. The CDR3 DNA reads TGTGCCAGCAGTTCCGGGACAGGGGGCGGAGAAGCTTTCTTT.

This chain links TRBV12-3 or TRBV12-4 with TRBJ1-2, with 10 bases lining up with TRBD1. CDR3 size: 13 residues. V lost 6 bases, J lost 8 bases, and 6 bases stayed unmatched. The CDR3: CASSYGTGEGYTF. CDR3 DNA: TGTGCCAGCAGCTACGGGACAGGGGAAGGCTACACCTTC.

The CDR3 DNA reads as TGCGCCAGCAGCCAAGTGGCCAATGAGCAGTTCTTC. It yields the protein CASSQVANEQFF. This chain links TRBV4-1 with TRBJ2-1, with D unclear. V was pared by 1 base and J by 6 bases, with 4 bases between. From germline, CDR1 is MGHRA and CDR2 YSYEKL. This CDR3 region has 12 residues.

The chain couples TRBV19 to TRBJ1-6; tentative D call: TRBD1 (6 bases). The CDR3 has 13 residues. Looked up from germline, CDR1 is LNHDA and CDR2 is SQIVND (reference sequence). Between the trimmed V and J ends, which lost 7 bases and 3 bases, there was a span of 7 bases. In DNA form, the CDR3 reads TGTGCCAGTACAGGGGACTATAATTCACCCCTCCACTTT. Translation: CASTGDYNSPLHF.

V is TRBV27 and J is TRBJ2-7; no clear D gene. Germline CDR1 is MNHEY and CDR2 is SMNVEV (reference sequence). The CDR3 has 13 amino acids. Trimming stripped 6 bases from V and 2 bases from J, with 11 bases between. DNA for the CDR3: TGTGCCAGCAGGGGCTCATACCCCTACGAGCAGTACTTC. Its translation is CASRGSYPYEQYF.

The chain recombines TRBV5-4 with TRBJ1-2; no clear D. Germline values: CDR1 SGHNT, CDR2 YYREEE (reference sequence). The CDR3 is 12 residues long. V was clipped by 5 bases and J by 1 base, with 6 bases between them. CDR3: CASRDNNYGYTF. CDR3 nucleotides: TGTGCCAGCAGGGATAATAACTATGGCTACACCTTC.